These 15 T cell receptor beta chains were sequenced from one sample in a study of blood T cell repertoires in COVID-19. Using immunoSEQ multiplex PCR, the repertoire was profiled, and TCRdb retains in-frame clones only, with some absent. The sample contains about 190,000 clones, approximately 80% of which appear only once. Sequenced input: peripheral blood. All receptors come from a woman in her forties or fifties with acute or convalescent COVID-19.

The V and J genes are TRBV6-2 or TRBV6-3 and TRBJ2-3; a possible D gene is TRBD1 (6 bases). The germline V and J ends were trimmed by 2 bases and 2 bases, with 26 bases remaining between them. Germline CDR1 MNHEY, CDR2 SVGEGT. CDR3 length equals 20 residues. The CDR3 sequence is CASSYDKTGLDPGNTDTQYF. CDR3 in DNA: TGTGCCAGCAGTTACGACAAGACAGGATTAGACCCAGGGAACACAGATACGCAGTATTTT.

This rearrangement joins TRBV23-1 to TRBJ1-4, with D possibly matching TRBD1 (6 bases). TRBV23-1 is reported as an ORF; its role is uncertain. The CDR3 runs 16 residues. V lost 2 bases and J lost 3, with 13 bases in between. The CDR3 DNA follows: TGCGCCAGCAGTCAACCGACACAGGGCCCTAATGAAAAACTGTTTTTT. Protein: CASSQPTQGPNEKLFF.

This clone has more than one count but fewer than ten. This chain uses TRBV28 with TRBJ1-1, with D perhaps matching TRBD1 (5 bases). The V gene's germline CDR1 is MDHEN and CDR2 SYDVKM. The V and J ends lost 10 bases and 10 bases respectively, with 25 bases between them. The CDR3 runs 14 residues. CDR3 sequence (DNA): TGTGCCACTACCCTCCGGTGGGGGGACGGTGGAGCTTTCTTT. This sequence encodes CATTLRWGDGGAFF. Based on the CDR3 plus reference TRBV28 and TRBJ1-1, the full variable domain is DVKVTQSSRYLVKRTGEKVFLECVQDMDHENMFWYRQDPGLGLRLIYFSYDVKMKEKGDIPEGYSVSREKKERFSLILESASTNQTSMYLCATTLRWGDGGAFFGQGTRLTVV.

The chain employs TRBV5-6 and TRBJ2-1; tentative D call: TRBD2 (6 bases). The germline gives CDR1 SGHDT, CDR2 YYEEEE. The CDR3 length is 16 residues. Trimming took off 1 base at V and 3 bases at J, with 14 bases between the two ends. The CDR3 nucleotides read TGTGCCAGCAGCTTGTTGGACCCGGACTACTACAATGAGCAGTTCTTC. Its protein is CASSLLDPDYYNEQFF.

The chain combines TRBV9 with TRBJ1-3; TRBD1 is a possible D gene (6 bases). The germline V and J ends were trimmed by 2 bases and 2 bases, with 20 bases remaining between them. The germline V gene encodes CDR1 SGDLS and CDR2 YYNGEE. This CDR3 spans 18 amino acids. The CDR3 DNA is TGTGCCAGCAGCGTCACCTTGAGTCGGGGGGCGCCTGGAAACACCATATATTTT. This gives the protein CASSVTLSRGAPGNTIYF.

J is TRBJ2-3 and V is TRBV12-3 or TRBV12-4, with TRBD1 as a possible D gene (6 bases). The CDR3 covers 13 residues. The germline V and J ends were trimmed by 6 bases and 1 base, with 8 bases remaining between them. The CDR3 region is CASRQGGTDTQYF. CDR3 coding DNA: TGTGCCAGCAGACAGGGTGGCACAGATACGCAGTATTTT.

The rearrangement links TRBV6-1 to TRBJ2-1, with TRBD1 as a possible D gene (6 bases). V shed 7 bases and J shed 2 bases, with 9 bases lying between them. The CDR3 spans 13 residues. Germline assignment: CDR1 MNHNS and CDR2 SASEGT. The CDR3 region has the DNA TGTGCCAGCACCGGGACAACCTACAATGAGCAGTTCTTC. This sequence encodes CASTGTTYNEQFF.

The chain has TRBV6-5 and TRBJ1-2; possible D gene TRBD1, 6 bases. The CDR3 is 11 amino acids. Germline lookup yields CDR1 MNHEY and CDR2 SVGAGI. V was trimmed by 7 bases and J by 7 bases, leaving 10 bases between them. CDR3 in amino acids: CASNYRAGYTF. The DNA of the CDR3 is TGTGCCAGCAACTACAGGGCTGGCTACACCTTC.

The chain has TRBV28 and TRBJ2-7; D ambiguous. The V gene lost 5 bases and the J gene lost 2 bases, with 4 bases spanning the gap. Germline-derived CDR1 and CDR2 are MDHEN and SYDVKM. The CDR3 is 11 residues long. The CDR3 region is CASSLAYEQYF. CDR3 bases: TGTGCCAGCAGTCTAGCCTACGAGCAGTACTTC.

The chain has TRBV4-3 and TRBJ2-7; 9 nucleotides align to TRBD2. With 4 bases clipped from V and 1 base from J, the junction kept 5 bases outside the gene matches. Germline V gene sequence: CDR1 LGHNA, CDR2 YSLEER. There are 15 residues in the CDR3. CDR3 residues: CASSRQTSGSYEQYF. As DNA, the CDR3 is TGCGCCAGCAGCCGACAGACTAGCGGATCCTACGAGCAGTACTTC.

J is TRBJ2-1 and V is TRBV28, with TRBD2 matching over 8 bases. This CDR3 is built from 16 residues. V was clipped by 2 bases and J by 8 bases; unmatched bases: 11. Germline V gives CDR1 MDHEN, CDR2 SYDVKM. The DNA of the CDR3 is TGTGCCAGCAGTTTAGAGGCCGGGAGGGCACTCGATGAGCAGTTCTTC. The encoded protein is CASSLEAGRALDEQFF.

V and J are TRBV5-1 and TRBJ1-2; 7 nucleotides line up with TRBD1. The V and J ends lost 4 bases and 6 bases, in that order; junction bases with no gene match: 9. CDR1 SGHRS and CDR2 YFSETQ come from the germline V gene. The CDR3 is made up of 14 amino acids. CDR3 in DNA: TGCGCCAGCAGCCCCTTAGGGGGCCAGGATGGCTACACCTTC. This translates into CASSPLGGQDGYTF. The whole variable domain, filled in from reference TRBV5-1 and TRBJ1-2, reads KAGVTQTPRYLIKTRGQQVTLSCSPISGHRSVSWYQQTPGQGLQFLFEYFSETQRNKGNFPGRFSGRQFSNSRSEMNVSTLELGDSALYLCASSPLGGQDGYTFGSGTRLTVV.

The chain uses TRBV28 and TRBJ2-3; D perhaps matches TRBD1 (6 bases). The CDR3 totals 15 residues. Germline assignment: CDR1 MDHEN and CDR2 SYDVKM. V lost 6 bases and J lost 2, with 15 bases in between. Written as DNA, the CDR3 is TGTGCCAGCAGGGGGAAACAGGGCCTCACAGATACGCAGTATTTT. Translation: CASRGKQGLTDTQYF.

The V gene is TRBV18, the J gene TRBJ2-2; D is perhaps TRBD2 (6 bases). The CDR3 runs to 16 residues. Deletions cut 3 bases from V and 2 bases from J, with 13 bases between. Germline V gene sequence: CDR1 KGHSH, CDR2 LQKENI. The CDR3 here is CASSPKGLYNTGELFF. The CDR3, as DNA: TGTGCCAGCTCACCGAAGGGACTCTACAACACCGGGGAGCTGTTTTTT.

The chain recombines TRBV12-3 or TRBV12-4 with TRBJ2-2; no definite D call. Trimming took off 3 bases at V and 2 bases at J, with 4 bases between the two ends. The length of the CDR3 is 13 residues. The CDR3 loop is CASSFHNTGELFF. The CDR3 DNA is TGTGCCAGCAGTTTTCATAACACCGGGGAGCTGTTTTTT.